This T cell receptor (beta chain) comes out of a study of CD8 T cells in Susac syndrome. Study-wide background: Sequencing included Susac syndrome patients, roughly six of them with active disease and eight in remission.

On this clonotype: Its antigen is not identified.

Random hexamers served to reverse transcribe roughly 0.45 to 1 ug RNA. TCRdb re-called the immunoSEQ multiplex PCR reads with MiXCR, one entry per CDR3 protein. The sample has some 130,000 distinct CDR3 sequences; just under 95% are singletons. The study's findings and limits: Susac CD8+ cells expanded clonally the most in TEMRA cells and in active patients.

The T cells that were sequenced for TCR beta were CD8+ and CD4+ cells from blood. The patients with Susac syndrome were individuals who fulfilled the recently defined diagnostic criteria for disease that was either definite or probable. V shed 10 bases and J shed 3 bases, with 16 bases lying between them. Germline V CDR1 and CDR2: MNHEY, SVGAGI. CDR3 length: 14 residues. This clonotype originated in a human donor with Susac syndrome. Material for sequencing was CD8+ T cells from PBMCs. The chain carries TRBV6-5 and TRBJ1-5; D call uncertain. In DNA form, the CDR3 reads TGTGCCACCAGGACGGTGGGCCTCAATCAGCCCCAGCATTTT. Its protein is CATRTVGLNQPQHF.